The rows below give T cell receptor beta chains drawn from one sample of a study of T cell responses to AZD1222 COVID-19 vaccine. Clones were read by immunoSEQ multiplex PCR, and TCRdb kept only the in-frame ones, dropping some. The table records just over 150,000 clones, roughly 90% of them present only once. The specimen was peripheral blood, collected 28 days after the second AZD1222 dose. The receptors stem from an adult who received the AZD1222 COVID-19 vaccine. CDR3s include the opening cysteine and the closing phenylalanine or tryptophan. The order of the fields is CDR3 DNA, CDR3 protein, D gene, CDR3 length, V gene, clone size, J gene. D genes are given only for firm matches. Part of the rows lack a size; the others show once, few, many or a class for expanded clones.

TGTGCCAGCACCGGGACAGGGGGAGCAAAACTGTTTTTT CASTGTGGAKLFF TRBD1 13 TRBV27 NA TRBJ1-4
TGTGCCAGCTCCTCCCAGGGCAACTATGGCTACACCTTC CASSSQGNYGYTF NA 13 TRBV28 NA TRBJ1-2
TGTGCCAGCCACCGTCAAGCGCGGGAGGACACTACGGATGAGCAGTACTTC CASHRQAREDTTDEQYF NA 17 TRBV21-1 NA TRBJ2-7
TGTGCCAGCAGTTACTCTCAGACGAACACTGAAGCTTTCTTT CASSYSQTNTEAFF NA 14 TRBV6-5 once TRBJ1-1
TGCAGTGCTAGTCGGGGGGATACGCAGTATTTT CSASRGDTQYF NA 11 TRBV20-1 NA TRBJ2-3
TGTGCCAGCAGGAACATCAGGGGGTCGAATTCACCCCTCCACTTT CASRNIRGSNSPLHF TRBD1 15 TRBV2 NA TRBJ1-6
TGTGCCACCCGAATGGACGGAAATAGCAATCAGCCCCAGCATTTT CATRMDGNSNQPQHF NA 15 TRBV19 NA TRBJ1-5
TGTGCCAGCAGCTTTGGTAGTACGACTGAAGCTTTCTTT CASSFGSTTEAFF NA 13 TRBV7-3 NA TRBJ1-1
TGTGCCATCAGTGAGCCTGGCAGGGGGCCGCCAGATACGCAGTATTTT CAISEPGRGPPDTQYF TRBD1 16 TRBV10-3 NA TRBJ2-3
TGCGCCAGCAGCGCCGCCTACGAGCAGTACTTC CASSAAYEQYF NA 11 TRBV5-1 NA TRBJ2-7
TGTGCCAGCAGCCTCCTCGGGACAGGGAACACTGAAGCTTTCTTT CASSLLGTGNTEAFF TRBD1 15 TRBV3-1/TRBV3-2 NA TRBJ1-1
TGCGCCAGCAGCCAAGTATCAGGGACTAATGAAAAACTGTTTTTT CASSQVSGTNEKLFF NA 15 TRBV4-1 NA TRBJ1-4
TGTGCCAGCAGCTACCCATGGGGCCCTAGCGGGAGGAGGCACAATGAGCAGTTCTTC CASSYPWGPSGRRHNEQFF TRBD2 19 TRBV11-2 NA TRBJ2-1
TGTGCCAGCTCACCCGATACAGGGGGCTCTCTGGAAAAACTGTTTTTT CASSPDTGGSLEKLFF TRBD1 16 TRBV18 NA TRBJ1-4
TGTGCCTGGAAAGCAGGGGGCAGTAAGTGGGGCTACACCTTC CAWKAGGSKWGYTF TRBD1 14 TRBV30 NA TRBJ1-2
TGTGCCAGTAGTATTGGCAAAAGGGACGAGCAGTACTTC CASSIGKRDEQYF NA 13 TRBV19 NA TRBJ2-7
TGTGCCAGCAGCGAACGGTACAATCAGCCCCAGCATTTT CASSERYNQPQHF NA 13 TRBV12-3/TRBV12-4 NA TRBJ1-5
TGTGCCAGCAGCGCAGACAGCTACGAGCAGTACTTC CASSADSYEQYF NA 12 TRBV5-6 NA TRBJ2-7
TGTGCCATGCAAGCCACCTTGCGGGAGACGGACAATCAGCCCCAGCATTTT CAMQATLRETDNQPQHF NA 17 TRBV27 NA TRBJ1-5
TGTGCCAGCAGCTTAGCCGGGACCGCCATCTACGAGCAGTACTTC CASSLAGTAIYEQYF NA 15 TRBV7-2 once TRBJ2-7
TGTGCCAGCAGCTTCCGGGACCCGTACCAAGAGACCCAGTACTTC CASSFRDPYQETQYF NA 15 TRBV7-8 NA TRBJ2-5
TGTGCCAGCAGTTACTCGGAGGGGGGCTCCTACAATGAGCAGTTCTTC CASSYSEGGSYNEQFF NA 16 TRBV6-5 NA TRBJ2-1
TGCGCCACTTCGTGGGGGGGACTTGGCTACACCTTC CATSWGGLGYTF NA 12 TRBV5-1 NA TRBJ1-2
TGTGCCAGCAGAACAGGGACAGGGGAGCGGCCTAGTCAGTTCTTC CASRTGTGERPSQFF TRBD1 15 TRBV6-5 NA TRBJ2-1
TGTGCCAGCAGCTCCCGACAGGGCAATGGCTACACCTTC CASSSRQGNGYTF TRBD1 13 TRBV7-8 NA TRBJ1-2
TGTGCCAGCAGCCGAAACGGGGGGGCCGTCGCAGATACGCAGTATTTT CASSRNGGAVADTQYF TRBD2 16 TRBV13 NA TRBJ2-3
TGTGCCAGCAGCCATCCTGGGGAGCAGTACTTC CASSHPGEQYF NA 11 TRBV5-8 NA TRBJ2-7
TGTGCCAGCGGCCGGGACAGCGCCTTCGGGTATGGCTACACCTTC CASGRDSAFGYGYTF TRBD1 15 TRBV6-5 NA TRBJ1-2
TGTGCCTGGATACCCCCCTGGGGGAACACTGAAGCTTTCTTT CAWIPPWGNTEAFF NA 14 TRBV30 NA TRBJ1-1
TGTGCCAGCAGCGCCCACCCCGTGGGTGAGCAGTTCTTC CASSAHPVGEQFF NA 13 TRBV7-2 NA TRBJ2-1
TGTGCCAGCAGCTTGTTTTCGCGGTCATTCTTC CASSLFSRSFF NA 11 TRBV5-8 NA TRBJ2-7
TGTGCCAGCAGTGAAGAGATATACAACACTGAAGCTTTCTTT CASSEEIYNTEAFF NA 14 TRBV6-1 NA TRBJ1-1